This is a list of T cell receptor beta chains from one sample in a study of blood T cell repertoires in COVID-19. Clones were read by immunoSEQ multiplex PCR, and TCRdb kept only the in-frame ones, dropping some. The sample has under 300,000 clones, about 90% seen once. The sample consisted of peripheral blood. These receptors were taken from a woman in her 30s with COVID-19, enrolled during active disease. Each CDR3 is given with its conserved first and last residue. Each record gives: clone size, D gene, J gene, V gene, CDR3 DNA, CDR3 protein. A D gene is named only where the DNA matches it firmly. Rows may omit the clone size; those that give it use once, few, many or a size class.

clone_size: -; d_call: -; j_call: TRBJ1-4; v_call: TRBV7-8; cdr3_nt: TGTGCCAGCAGGTTAGGACAGCTAAATGAAAAACTGTTTTTT; cdr3_aa: CASRLGQLNEKLFF
clone_size: -; d_call: TRBD1; j_call: TRBJ1-2; v_call: TRBV28; cdr3_nt: TGTGCCAGCAGCCGGGACAGGGCCCCGATTAACTATGGCTACACCTTC; cdr3_aa: CASSRDRAPINYGYTF
clone_size: -; d_call: TRBD1; j_call: TRBJ2-7; v_call: TRBV19; cdr3_nt: TGTGCCAACCAACCGGGACAGGGGACCCACGAGCAGTACTTC; cdr3_aa: CANQPGQGTHEQYF
clone_size: -; d_call: -; j_call: TRBJ2-4; v_call: TRBV7-2; cdr3_nt: TGTGCCAGCAGCTTAGCGGGCAGGATGAAAAACATTCAGTACTTC; cdr3_aa: CASSLAGRMKNIQYF
clone_size: -; d_call: TRBD1; j_call: TRBJ1-2; v_call: TRBV5-1; cdr3_nt: TGCGCCAGCAGCACAAACCTCACGGGGACAGGGGAGACGGGCACCTTC; cdr3_aa: CASSTNLTGTGETGTF
clone_size: -; d_call: TRBD1; j_call: TRBJ1-5; v_call: TRBV28; cdr3_nt: TGTGCCAGCAGCTTAGGACAGGGGAATCAGCCCCAGCATTTT; cdr3_aa: CASSLGQGNQPQHF
clone_size: -; d_call: TRBD1; j_call: TRBJ1-2; v_call: TRBV5-1; cdr3_nt: TGCGCCAGCAGCTTGGCTGGAGTCGGGTGGGACAGTCTTGACTATGGCTACACCTTC; cdr3_aa: CASSLAGVGWDSLDYGYTF
clone_size: -; d_call: -; j_call: TRBJ1-5; v_call: TRBV7-2; cdr3_nt: TGTGCCAGCACCTTAGGAGTTAGTCAGCCCCAGCATTTT; cdr3_aa: CASTLGVSQPQHF
clone_size: -; d_call: -; j_call: TRBJ1-3; v_call: TRBV2; cdr3_nt: TGTGCCAGCAGTGGGGAGATAGGGCTCGGAAACACCATATATTTT; cdr3_aa: CASSGEIGLGNTIYF
clone_size: -; d_call: TRBD2; j_call: TRBJ2-5; v_call: TRBV6-4; cdr3_nt: TGTGCCAGCAGTGATGAGAACGGGGGGGCCAGAGGAGAGACCCAGTACTTC; cdr3_aa: CASSDENGGARGETQYF
clone_size: -; d_call: -; j_call: TRBJ2-2; v_call: TRBV18; cdr3_nt: TGTGCCAGCTCACTTATCGGGGAGCTGTTTTTT; cdr3_aa: CASSLIGELFF
clone_size: -; d_call: -; j_call: TRBJ1-1; v_call: TRBV4-1; cdr3_nt: TGCGCCAGCAGCCAAGTCTATCAGGTCGTGCCTGAAGCTTTCTTT; cdr3_aa: CASSQVYQVVPEAFF
clone_size: -; d_call: TRBD2; j_call: TRBJ2-5; v_call: TRBV7-8; cdr3_nt: TGTGCCAGCAGCTTAGGAGGGACTACGACCCAGTACTTC; cdr3_aa: CASSLGGTTTQYF
clone_size: -; d_call: TRBD1; j_call: TRBJ1-2; v_call: TRBV10-3; cdr3_nt: TGTGCCATCAGTGACCGCGACAGGGGAGGTGGCTACACCTTC; cdr3_aa: CAISDRDRGGGYTF
clone_size: -; d_call: TRBD2; j_call: TRBJ2-3; v_call: TRBV28; cdr3_nt: TGTGCCAGCAGACCCGGGACTAGCGGGGGGCGAGGTACAGATACGCAGTATTTT; cdr3_aa: CASRPGTSGGRGTDTQYF
clone_size: -; d_call: TRBD2; j_call: TRBJ2-3; v_call: TRBV14; cdr3_nt: TGTGCCAGCAGCCGCGGGGGAGGGGCAGATACGCAGTATTTT; cdr3_aa: CASSRGGGADTQYF
clone_size: -; d_call: -; j_call: TRBJ1-1; v_call: TRBV9; cdr3_nt: TGTGCCAGCAGCCCCCCGGGAAGATTAGGAGCTTTCTTT; cdr3_aa: CASSPPGRLGAFF
clone_size: -; d_call: TRBD2; j_call: TRBJ2-1; v_call: TRBV2; cdr3_nt: TGTGCCAGCAGTGGGACTAGCGGGGGGTTGGGTGAGCAGTTCTTC; cdr3_aa: CASSGTSGGLGEQFF
clone_size: -; d_call: -; j_call: TRBJ2-1; v_call: TRBV27; cdr3_nt: TGTGCCAGCAGTATTTTACTCGGGGGAGATGAGCAGTTCTTC; cdr3_aa: CASSILLGGDEQFF
clone_size: -; d_call: TRBD1; j_call: TRBJ2-7; v_call: TRBV27; cdr3_nt: TGTGCCAGCAGTTTATCTCCGGGGACAGTTTCCTACGAGCAGTACTTC; cdr3_aa: CASSLSPGTVSYEQYF
clone_size: -; d_call: -; j_call: TRBJ2-1; v_call: TRBV9; cdr3_nt: TGTGCCAGCAGCGCCAGTCTTCGTGAGCAGTTCTTC; cdr3_aa: CASSASLREQFF
clone_size: -; d_call: -; j_call: TRBJ2-7; v_call: TRBV19; cdr3_nt: TGTGCCAGTAATGACAGGACTTCCTACGAGCAGTACTTC; cdr3_aa: CASNDRTSYEQYF
clone_size: -; d_call: TRBD2; j_call: TRBJ2-3; v_call: TRBV5-1; cdr3_nt: TGCGCCAGCAGTTCACTAGCGGTCACAGATACGCAGTATTTT; cdr3_aa: CASSSLAVTDTQYF
clone_size: -; d_call: TRBD1; j_call: TRBJ1-4; v_call: TRBV24-1; cdr3_nt: TGTGCCACCAGTGACCCGGGACAGGCTGAAAAACTGTTTTTT; cdr3_aa: CATSDPGQAEKLFF
clone_size: -; d_call: -; j_call: TRBJ1-1; v_call: TRBV5-1; cdr3_nt: TGCGCCAGCAGCTTGCCCCCGGGAGGGAACCCTGAAGCTTTCTTT; cdr3_aa: CASSLPPGGNPEAFF
clone_size: once; d_call: -; j_call: TRBJ2-7; v_call: TRBV5-1; cdr3_nt: TGCGCCAGCAGATGGGGCCAGGACTACGAGCAGTACTTC; cdr3_aa: CASRWGQDYEQYF
clone_size: -; d_call: -; j_call: TRBJ2-3; v_call: TRBV11-2; cdr3_nt: TGTGCCAGCAGCCAGAGACAATTAGATACGCAGTATTTT; cdr3_aa: CASSQRQLDTQYF
clone_size: -; d_call: -; j_call: TRBJ1-4; v_call: TRBV3-1/TRBV3-2; cdr3_nt: TGTGCCAGCAGCCCGTTCTCCCGAGTTACAACTAATGAAAAACTGTTTTTT; cdr3_aa: CASSPFSRVTTNEKLFF
clone_size: once; d_call: TRBD2; j_call: TRBJ2-7; v_call: TRBV6-5; cdr3_nt: TGTGCCAGCACGAAACAACCAGCGGGGGGGTACGAGCAGTACTTC; cdr3_aa: CASTKQPAGGYEQYF
clone_size: -; d_call: -; j_call: TRBJ2-5; v_call: TRBV5-4; cdr3_nt: TGTGCCAGCAGCATACCGGGAGAGACCCAGTACTTC; cdr3_aa: CASSIPGETQYF
clone_size: -; d_call: -; j_call: TRBJ1-2; v_call: TRBV10-3; cdr3_nt: TGTGCCATCGGGAGGTACGAGGATGGCTACACCTTC; cdr3_aa: CAIGRYEDGYTF
clone_size: -; d_call: TRBD1; j_call: TRBJ2-5; v_call: TRBV15; cdr3_nt: TGTGCCACCAGCGACGGCGGCGGACAGGCTTTTCAAGAGACCCAGTACTTC; cdr3_aa: CATSDGGGQAFQETQYF
clone_size: -; d_call: -; j_call: TRBJ1-5; v_call: TRBV19; cdr3_nt: TGTGCCAGTAGTATACTCCCGGGGGGGAGTCAGCCCCAGCATTTT; cdr3_aa: CASSILPGGSQPQHF
clone_size: -; d_call: TRBD2; j_call: TRBJ2-3; v_call: TRBV19; cdr3_nt: TGTGCCAGTAGTATTTTTATGGACGGGGGGTTGACAGATACGCAGTATTTT; cdr3_aa: CASSIFMDGGLTDTQYF
clone_size: -; d_call: TRBD1; j_call: TRBJ1-1; v_call: TRBV2; cdr3_nt: TGTGCCAGCAGCGGACAGGGATTAAACACTGAAGCTTTCTTT; cdr3_aa: CASSGQGLNTEAFF
clone_size: -; d_call: -; j_call: TRBJ1-6; v_call: TRBV6-5; cdr3_nt: TGTGCCAGCAGCCGAAGGACGGCCGGGGGACCCCTCCACTTT; cdr3_aa: CASSRRTAGGPLHF
clone_size: once; d_call: -; j_call: TRBJ1-1; v_call: TRBV10-3; cdr3_nt: TGTGCCATCACCCCCGAGGCAGCTTGGGGGGTAGACACTGAAGCTTTCTTT; cdr3_aa: CAITPEAAWGVDTEAFF
clone_size: -; d_call: -; j_call: TRBJ1-4; v_call: TRBV11-2; cdr3_nt: TGTGCCAGCAGCGGATCGGACACCCGACTGTTTTTT; cdr3_aa: CASSGSDTRLFF
clone_size: -; d_call: TRBD2; j_call: TRBJ2-1; v_call: TRBV7-2; cdr3_nt: TGTGCCAGCCCAGTCGGGCTAGCGGGGGGCCTTGCATACAATGAGCAGTTCTTC; cdr3_aa: CASPVGLAGGLAYNEQFF
clone_size: -; d_call: -; j_call: TRBJ2-7; v_call: TRBV5-1; cdr3_nt: TGCGCCAGCAGCTTTTTCTTCCTAAGCGAGCAGTACTTC; cdr3_aa: CASSFFFLSEQYF
clone_size: -; d_call: -; j_call: TRBJ2-1; v_call: TRBV6-4; cdr3_nt: TGTGCCAGCAGTTCTCGCAGAAACAATGAGCAGTTCTTC; cdr3_aa: CASSSRRNNEQFF
clone_size: -; d_call: -; j_call: TRBJ2-3; v_call: TRBV18; cdr3_nt: TGTGCCAGCTCAACTACTATCCAGGGGACAGATACGCAGTATTTT; cdr3_aa: CASSTTIQGTDTQYF
clone_size: -; d_call: -; j_call: TRBJ1-5; v_call: TRBV12-3/TRBV12-4; cdr3_nt: TGTGCCAGCAACAAGGGGCTGGATCAGCCCCAGCATTTT; cdr3_aa: CASNKGLDQPQHF
clone_size: -; d_call: -; j_call: TRBJ2-1; v_call: TRBV21-1; cdr3_nt: TGTGCCAGCAGCCCGGGACTAGCGGGCTACAATGAGCAGTTCTTC; cdr3_aa: CASSPGLAGYNEQFF
clone_size: -; d_call: -; j_call: TRBJ1-1; v_call: TRBV7-2; cdr3_nt: TGTGCCAGCAACCAGATGAACACTGAAGCTTTCTTT; cdr3_aa: CASNQMNTEAFF
clone_size: -; d_call: TRBD1; j_call: TRBJ2-7; v_call: TRBV10-2; cdr3_nt: TGCGCCAGCCGTTCCCTGACAGGGAAGAGTTACGAGCAGTACTTC; cdr3_aa: CASRSLTGKSYEQYF
clone_size: once; d_call: TRBD1; j_call: TRBJ2-7; v_call: TRBV29-1; cdr3_nt: TGCAGCGCCGTGGACAGGGCAAATCCCGAGCAGTACTTC; cdr3_aa: CSAVDRANPEQYF
clone_size: -; d_call: -; j_call: TRBJ1-1; v_call: TRBV10-1; cdr3_nt: TGCGCCAGCAGACTTACAGGGAACACTGAAGCTTTCTTT; cdr3_aa: CASRLTGNTEAFF
clone_size: -; d_call: -; j_call: TRBJ1-3; v_call: TRBV19; cdr3_nt: TGTGCCAGTACGGAAGGGGCTGGAAACACCATATATTTT; cdr3_aa: CASTEGAGNTIYF
clone_size: few; d_call: -; j_call: TRBJ2-1; v_call: TRBV3-1/TRBV3-2; cdr3_nt: TGTGCCAGCAGCCCGCTCGTGGGCGGGGACCCCAGCTACAATGAGCAGTTCTTC; cdr3_aa: CASSPLVGGDPSYNEQFF
clone_size: -; d_call: -; j_call: TRBJ2-7; v_call: TRBV27; cdr3_nt: TGTGCCAGCAGTTTAACGGGGTTCTACGAGCAGTACTTC; cdr3_aa: CASSLTGFYEQYF
clone_size: -; d_call: TRBD1; j_call: TRBJ2-3; v_call: TRBV5-6; cdr3_nt: TGTGCCAGCAGCTTTACCAAGGGACAGACCACAGATACGCAGTATTTT; cdr3_aa: CASSFTKGQTTDTQYF
clone_size: -; d_call: -; j_call: TRBJ1-6; v_call: TRBV7-8; cdr3_nt: TGTGCCAGCAGCTCGCGGGGTTCACCCCTCCACTTT; cdr3_aa: CASSSRGSPLHF
clone_size: -; d_call: TRBD2; j_call: TRBJ2-7; v_call: TRBV24-1; cdr3_nt: TGTGCCACCAGTGATTTCGGACTAGCGGGGGGCGAGCAGTACTTC; cdr3_aa: CATSDFGLAGGEQYF
clone_size: -; d_call: -; j_call: TRBJ1-1; v_call: TRBV5-1; cdr3_nt: TGCGCCAGCAGCTTGGGGGGCTATCAGACCACTGAAGCTTTCTTT; cdr3_aa: CASSLGGYQTTEAFF
clone_size: -; d_call: TRBD2; j_call: TRBJ2-1; v_call: TRBV27; cdr3_nt: TGTGCCAGCAGTTTTTCCTCGCGGGGGACTCTATACAATGAGCAGTTCTTC; cdr3_aa: CASSFSSRGTLYNEQFF
clone_size: -; d_call: TRBD1; j_call: TRBJ1-1; v_call: TRBV7-2; cdr3_nt: TGTGCCAGCAGCTTAAGGGACAGGGATCGCGCTTTCTTT; cdr3_aa: CASSLRDRDRAFF